What follows are 27 T cell receptor beta chains derived from one specimen sequenced in a study of PD-1 blockade in classical Hodgkin lymphoma. Assay: immunoSEQ multiplex PCR; the TCRdb copy retains only in-frame clones and omits some. The table has 40,000 to 65,000 clones, roughly nine tenths seen once. Time point here: cycle 4 day 1 (C4D1), after 6 weeks of nivolumab. All patients experienced relapse after autologous stem cell transplantation, and brentuximab vedotin exposure was variable. Sequencing used peripheral blood mononuclear cells (PBMCs), obtained before the fourth cycle of nivolumab. These receptors were taken from a human donor with classical Hodgkin lymphoma.

The chain is built from TRBV9 and TRBJ2-3, with D possibly matching TRBD2 (6 bases). Germline V gene lookup returns CDR1 SGDLS and CDR2 YYNGEE. The CDR3 covers 15 residues. V lost 0 bases and J lost 4, with 12 bases in between. As DNA, the CDR3 is TGTGCCAGCAGCGTAGACGGGGGACGGGCAGATACGCAGTATTTT. Residues: CASSVDGGRADTQYF.

The rearrangement uses TRBV6-5 and TRBJ1-1; D may be TRBD1 (6 bases). Per the germline V gene, CDR1 is MNHEY and CDR2 is SVGAGI. Trimming removed 0 bases at V and 2 bases at J, with 10 bases between. The CDR3 length is 15 residues. CDR3 protein: CASSYSRGQNTEAFF. CDR3 DNA: TGTGCCAGCAGTTACTCGAGGGGACAAAACACTGAAGCTTTCTTT.

In DNA, the CDR3 is TGTGCCAGCAGCGAAACCGGGACTAGCAGAAACACCGGGGAGCTGTTTTTT. It yields the protein CASSETGTSRNTGELFF. The chain recombines TRBV7-9 with TRBJ2-2; TRBD2 matches at 9 bases. The CDR3 runs 17 residues. Germline trimming cut 5 bases from V and 2 bases from J; bases unmatched to any gene: 9. In germline, CDR1 is SEHNR, CDR2 FQNEAQ (reference sequence).

In regard to this clone: Distinct nucleotide sequences in the sample also encode this CDR3. The J gene is TRBJ2-7, the V gene TRBV19; the D gene is possibly TRBD1 (5 bases). The CDR3 sequence is 13 residues long. The germline gives CDR1 LNHDA, CDR2 SQIVND (reference sequence). V was shortened by 3 bases and J by 1 base, with 7 bases between the two germline ends. The CDR3 loop is CASSIGASYEQYF. The CDR3 nucleotides read TGTGCCAGTAGTATTGGGGCATCCTACGAGCAGTACTTC.

Comment on this clone: Other nucleotide sequences from this sample produce the same CDR3. The chain has TRBV19 and TRBJ2-5; the D gene is possibly TRBD2 (7 bases). Germline-derived CDR1 and CDR2 are LNHDA and SQIVND (reference sequence). The CDR3 contains 13 residues. Trimming shortened V by 5 bases and J by 4 bases, and 11 bases separated the two germline ends. DNA for the CDR3: TGTGCCAGTAGTGCAAGGGGGGGAGAGACCCAGTACTTC. This encodes CASSARGGETQYF.

V and J are TRBV7-2 and TRBJ1-2, with 10 bases fitting TRBD1. CDR1 and CDR2 (germline): SGHTA, FQGNSA. The ends lost 1 base at V and 8 bases at J; junction bases unmatched: 4. CDR3 size: 14 residues. In DNA form, the CDR3 reads TGTGCCAGCAGCTTAGGACAGGGGGCGCAGGGCTACACCTTC. As protein: CASSLGQGAQGYTF.

This chain joins TRBV11-2 and TRBJ1-6; D unclear. CDR1 is SGHAT, CDR2 FQNNGV, per germline. The CDR3 covers 16 residues. V shed 6 bases and J shed 0 bases, with 12 bases lying between them. The chain's CDR3 is CASRLTPSSYNSPLHF. CDR3 in DNA: TGTGCCAGCAGGCTGACACCGAGCTCCTATAATTCACCCCTCCACTTT.

The genes are TRBV5-4 and TRBJ2-7, with TRBD2 identical over 7 bases. The CDR3 has 14 amino acids. The V segment lost 4 bases and the J segment 6 bases; nucleotides outside the gene matches: 10. Per the germline V gene, CDR1 is SGHNT and CDR2 is YYREEE (reference sequence). CDR3 residues: CASSPKSGIGEQYF. DNA for the CDR3: TGTGCCAGCAGCCCCAAGAGCGGGATTGGCGAGCAGTACTTC.

The chain has TRBV5-1 and TRBJ2-7; D gene ambiguous. Trimming took 0 bases from V and 4 from J, leaving 8 bases between them. Per the germline V gene, CDR1 is SGHRS and CDR2 is YFSETQ. This CDR3 has 13 residues. In DNA form, the CDR3 reads TGCGCCAGCAGCTTGGGTGGTGTTTACGAGCAGTACTTC. As protein: CASSLGGVYEQYF.

The V and J genes are TRBV27 and TRBJ2-3, with unresolved D. Germline CDR1 and CDR2: MNHEY and SMNVEV (reference sequence). CDR3 length: 15 residues. V shed 2 bases and J shed 3 bases, with 12 bases lying between them. The CDR3 nucleotides read TGTGCCAGCAGTTTAAAGGTGGTAAGGACAGATACGCAGTATTTT. Protein sequence: CASSLKVVRTDTQYF.

The chain has TRBV5-1 and TRBJ2-7; 11 nucleotides align to TRBD2. V shed 4 bases, J shed 1 base, and the junction held 7 bases outside the gene matches. The CDR3 sequence is 16 residues long. Looked up from germline, CDR1 is SGHRS and CDR2 is YFSETQ. The CDR3 sequence is CASSATSGGRSYEQYF. The CDR3 DNA is TGCGCCAGCAGCGCTACTAGCGGGGGCCGTTCCTACGAGCAGTACTTC.

This chain joins TRBV9 and TRBJ2-3; D is possibly TRBD1 (5 bases). CDR1 and CDR2 (germline): SGDLS, YYNGEE. This CDR3 contains 16 residues. V was shortened by 0 bases and J by 2 bases, with 13 bases between the two germline ends. CDR3 bases: TGTGCCAGCAGCGTAGACGGTCAGGGTTACACAGATACGCAGTATTTT. Translation: CASSVDGQGYTDTQYF.

The chain is built from TRBV18 and TRBJ1-1, with TRBD1 matching 9 bases. Trimming took 3 bases from V and 0 from J; bases not matched to a gene: 2. There are 15 residues in the CDR3. CDR1 is KGHSH, CDR2 LQKENI, per germline. CDR3: CASSPDRGVNTEAFF. As DNA, the CDR3 is TGTGCCAGCTCACCCGACAGGGGGGTGAACACTGAAGCTTTCTTT.

This CDR3 reads CASSEWGGRADNEQFF. The CDR3 DNA reads TGTGCCAGCAGTGAATGGGGCGGGAGGGCCGATAATGAGCAGTTCTTC. This sequence joins TRBV6-1 and TRBJ2-1, with TRBD2 matching 9 bases. After removal of 2 bases from V and 7 bases from J, the junction contained 9 bases not matched to a gene. This CDR3 is 16 amino acids long. Germline assignment: CDR1 MNHNS and CDR2 SASEGT.

This sequence joins TRBV27 and TRBJ2-1, with a possible D match to TRBD1 (7 bases). The ends were cut back, 5 bases at V and 1 base at J, with 15 bases in the middle. The CDR3 is 16 residues long. CDR1 and CDR2 from the germline V gene are MNHEY and SMNVEV (reference sequence). The CDR3 sequence is CASSGRGRESYNEQFF. The CDR3 nucleotides are TGTGCCAGCAGTGGTAGGGGGCGGGAATCCTACAATGAGCAGTTCTTC.

V is TRBV21-1 and J is TRBJ1-5. TRBV21-1 is listed as a pseudogene. The CDR3 spans 14 residues. The CDR3 DNA reads TGTGCCATCTATAGGTCCTATAGCAATCAGCCCCAGCATTTT. It encodes CAIYRSYSNQPQHF.

This clone was found once. The chain links TRBV5-1 to TRBJ1-2; 7 nucleotides match TRBD1. Germline CDR1 SGHRS, CDR2 YFSETQ. The trim removed 3 bases at V and 8 bases at J, leaving 19 bases unmatched. The CDR3 contains 17 residues. The CDR3 DNA reads TGCGCCAGCAGCTCCCAAACGTCGGGACAGAGGGTTGTCGGCTACACCTTC. It yields the protein CASSSQTSGQRVVGYTF. The entire variable domain, with the rest obtained from reference TRBV5-1 and TRBJ1-2, is as follows: KAGVTQTPRYLIKTRGQQVTLSCSPISGHRSVSWYQQTPGQGLQFLFEYFSETQRNKGNFPGRFSGRQFSNSRSEMNVSTLELGDSALYLCASSSQTSGQRVVGYTFGSGTRLTVV.

The V call is TRBV28, the J call TRBJ1-5, with D perhaps matching TRBD1 (5 bases). The V end was cut by 8 bases, the J end by 0 bases, with 14 bases between. The CDR3 has 15 amino acids. CDR1 and CDR2 (germline): MDHEN, SYDVKM. Written as DNA, the CDR3 is TGTGCCAGCCTGGAAACAGGAAATAGCAATCAGCCCCAGCATTTT. This encodes CASLETGNSNQPQHF.

This sequence joins TRBV28 and TRBJ1-2; D gene ambiguous. The CDR3 is 12 amino acids. CDR1 is MDHEN and CDR2 is SYDVKM in the germline V gene. V lost 2 bases to trimming and J lost 5 bases, with 6 bases between them. The CDR3 DNA reads TGTGCCAGCAGTTTAGGTCGGTATGGCTACACCTTC. The encoded protein is CASSLGRYGYTF.

On this clone itself: An end of the junction differs from the germline gene, which may be a read error. The V and J genes are TRBV4-3 and TRBJ2-1; D might be TRBD2 (6 bases). The CDR3 has 15 amino acids. CDR1 and CDR2 from the germline V gene are LGHNA and YSLEER. The CDR3 is CASSQDWGVGNEQFF. The CDR3 DNA is TGCGCCAGCAGTCAAGATTGGGGGGTGGGGAATGAGCAGTTCTTC.

The chain couples TRBV9 to TRBJ2-3; 7 nucleotides agree with TRBD2. The CDR3 runs to 16 residues. Germline CDR1 and CDR2: SGDLS and YYNGEE. The V gene end was trimmed by 0 bases and the J gene end by 1 base; junction bases not matched to a gene: 5. The CDR3 protein is CASSVGAGVGTDTQYF. CDR3 nucleotides: TGTGCCAGCAGCGTAGGGGCGGGAGTGGGCACAGATACGCAGTATTTT.

V gene TRBV14 combines with J gene TRBJ2-5, with D tentatively TRBD2 (5 bases). Trimming shortened V by 0 bases and J by 4 bases, and 12 bases separated the two germline ends. Germline loops: CDR1 SGHDN, CDR2 FVKESK. The CDR3 totals 15 residues. The CDR3 DNA follows: TGTGCCAGCAGCCAAGACCCCGGACGGGGAGAGACCCAGTACTTC. Protein product: CASSQDPGRGETQYF.

The chain is built from TRBV30 and TRBJ2-2; D is unclear. The germline V gene has CDR1 GTSNPN and CDR2 SVGIG (reference sequence). The CDR3 spans 14 residues. V lost 0 bases and J lost 6, with 11 bases in between. CDR3 residues: CAWSVRGSSGELFF. CDR3 bases: TGTGCCTGGAGTGTGAGAGGAAGCTCCGGGGAGCTGTTTTTT.

This sequence joins TRBV28 and TRBJ1-2; D might be TRBD1 (6 bases). Per the germline V gene, CDR1 is MDHEN and CDR2 is SYDVKM. V gave up 4 bases and J gave up 8 bases, with 11 bases separating them. The CDR3 has 12 amino acids. The DNA for the CDR3 is TGTGCCAGCAGTTCCCAGGGGAGAGGCTACACCTTC. Its translation is CASSSQGRGYTF.

The chain carries TRBV7-2 and TRBJ2-2; 8 bases agree with TRBD1. Germline-derived CDR1 and CDR2 are SGHTA and FQGNSA. There are 16 residues in the CDR3. Losses at the gene ends were 8 bases for V and 1 base for J; bases not matched to a gene: 9. CDR3 residues: CASGYGQGRNTGELFF. CDR3 bases: TGTGCCAGCGGATATGGACAGGGTCGGAACACCGGGGAGCTGTTTTTT.

This chain joins TRBV6-6 and TRBJ1-1, with 7 bases identical to TRBD1. Germline V gene sequence: CDR1 MNHNY, CDR2 SVGAGI (reference sequence). The V gene end was trimmed by 8 bases and the J gene end by 6 bases; junction bases not matched to a gene: 3. CDR3 length equals 11 residues. The CDR3 protein is CASAQGSEAFF. CDR3 bases: TGTGCCAGCGCACAGGGGTCTGAAGCTTTCTTT.

The V and J genes are TRBV9 and TRBJ2-2; D is undetermined. Germline values: CDR1 SGDLS, CDR2 YYNGEE. The V end lost 6 bases, the J end lost 7 bases, and 10 bases lay between the germline ends. CDR3 length equals 12 residues. The CDR3 loop reads CASTRTGGELFF. CDR3 coding DNA: TGTGCCAGCACCCGCACGGGCGGGGAGCTGTTTTTT.